Listed below are T cell receptor beta chains from one sample, sequenced in a study of neoadjuvant anti-PD-1 for oral cavity cancer. Produced via immunoSEQ multiplex PCR; TCRdb's table is partial and in-frame only. Among tens of thousands of clones listed, about 86% were seen once. The material was PBMCs, obtained after nivolumab (anti-PD-1) treatment. Receptors were obtained from a person aged 40 to 85 with oral cavity squamous cell carcinoma. The CDR3 runs from the conserved cysteine through the conserved F or W.

J | V | CDR3
TRBJ2-7 | TRBV27 | CASSSQGDYEQYF
TRBJ2-7 | TRBV27 | CASSSNADRVTGEQYF
TRBJ1-6 | TRBV6-1 | CASRGQGISPLHF
TRBJ1-5 | TRBV19 | CASSIPGVNQPQHF
TRBJ1-5 | TRBV19 | CASSIEGARGQPQHF
TRBJ2-1 | TRBV11-2 | CASSLVLNLGRGSYNEQFF
TRBJ2-1 | TRBV5-6 | CASSLWGFLRGGDYNEQFF
TRBJ2-7 | TRBV10-1 | CASSESRTGGFITYEQYF
TRBJ1-1 | TRBV5-1 | CASSLTLQNTEAFF
TRBJ2-2 | TRBV11-2 | CASSFGDTLGTGELFF
TRBJ1-1 | TRBV7-2 | CASSSRRSPAFF
TRBJ2-2 | TRBV9 | CASSVARTARHGELFF
TRBJ2-7 | TRBV20-1 | CSARFGREQYF
TRBJ2-5 | TRBV2 | CASRAPGQVETQYF
TRBJ2-2 | TRBV5-1 | CASALGNTGELFF
TRBJ2-7 | TRBV5-1 | CASSLAGGDEQYF
TRBJ1-2 | TRBV27 | CASSLYFTADNYGYTF
TRBJ2-7 | TRBV9 | CASSVGASATYEQYF
TRBJ2-1 | TRBV9 | CASSLDLSSYNEQFF
TRBJ2-5 | TRBV7-8 | CASSPHTPGTGQGETQYF
TRBJ1-1 | TRBV30 | CAWSPGAATAAFF
TRBJ1-5 | TRBV28 | CASSLGSNQPQHF
TRBJ2-3 | TRBV30 | CAWNRAGVRDTQYF
TRBJ1-4 | TRBV7-9 | CASSLPEGGRVEKLFF
TRBJ2-7 | TRBV7-3 | CASSLMGAGEQYF
TRBJ1-1 | TRBV27 | CASSSRTGRPEAFF
TRBJ2-1 | TRBV7-9 | CASSPPRTSGGNNEQFF
TRBJ2-5 | TRBV19 | CASSIRQRAPAETQYF
TRBJ1-6 | TRBV6-6 | CASSYSNSNSSPLHF
TRBJ2-3 | TRBV14 | CASSLGGPVTDTQYF
TRBJ2-1 | TRBV7-2 | CASSLVAGRDEQFF
TRBJ1-2 | TRBV5-1 | CASSSTAPYGYTF
TRBJ1-1 | TRBV15 | CATSRGGQGSTEAFF
TRBJ2-7 | TRBV5-6 | CASSLTPGGESYEQYF
TRBJ2-7 | TRBV5-1 | CASSSGQVSYEQYF
TRBJ2-5 | TRBV6-6 | CASGRDSGIPTQYF
TRBJ1-1 | TRBV5-1 | CASSLAPGLGTEAFF
TRBJ2-1 | TRBV5-8 | CASSLSGTSGSRNEQFF
TRBJ2-5 | TRBV7-3 | CASSSLAEETQYF
TRBJ2-7 | TRBV4-1 | CASSQGAASYEQYF
TRBJ2-7 | TRBV6-5 | CASTHGRVGGAEQYF
TRBJ2-1 | TRBV9 | CASSQFGSSYNEQFF
TRBJ2-3 | TRBV5-5 | CASSFSAGQVFTDTQYF
TRBJ1-3 | TRBV6-6 | CASRPSVLSSGNTIYF
TRBJ2-3 | TRBV2 | CASSELSGNPDTQYF
TRBJ2-1 | TRBV4-2 | CASSHATGGRAINEQFF
TRBJ2-7 | TRBV13 | CASSTRGGLGYEQYF
TRBJ2-3 | TRBV11-3 | CASSLGDRTKTDTQYF
TRBJ2-1 | TRBV9 | CASSVDGRAIFGEQFF
TRBJ1-1 | TRBV7-3 | CASSPTGGTEAFF
TRBJ2-7 | TRBV27 | CASSPGLAGGPGNEQYF
TRBJ1-2 | TRBV19 | CATDLSPDQGYGYTF
TRBJ2-7 | TRBV2 | CASSEMGYEQYF
TRBJ1-2 | TRBV11-2 | CASSLWFGGGYTF
TRBJ2-7 | TRBV9 | CASSVDGATYEQYF